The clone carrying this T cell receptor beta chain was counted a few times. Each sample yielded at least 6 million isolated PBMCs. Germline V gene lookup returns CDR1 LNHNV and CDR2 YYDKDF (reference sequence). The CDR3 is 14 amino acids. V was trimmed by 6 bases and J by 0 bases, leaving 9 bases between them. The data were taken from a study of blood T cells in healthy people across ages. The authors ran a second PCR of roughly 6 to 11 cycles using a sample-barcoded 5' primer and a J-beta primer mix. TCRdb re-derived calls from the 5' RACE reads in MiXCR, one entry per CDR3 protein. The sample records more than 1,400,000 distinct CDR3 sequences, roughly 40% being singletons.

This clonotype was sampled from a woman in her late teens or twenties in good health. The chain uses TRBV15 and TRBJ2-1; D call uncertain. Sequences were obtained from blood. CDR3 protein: CATSFQSSYNEQFF. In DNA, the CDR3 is TGTGCCACCAGTTTCCAGAGCTCCTACAATGAGCAGTTCTTC. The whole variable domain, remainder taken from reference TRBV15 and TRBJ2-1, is DAMVIQNPRYQVTQFGKPVTLSCSQTLNHNVMYWYQQKSSQAPKLLFHYYDKDFNNEADTPDNFQSRRPNTSFCFLDIRSPGLGDTAMYLCATSFQSSYNEQFFGPGTRLTVL.